The text below deals with one TCR beta chain. The antigen this receptor binds is unknown. No base-level quality is on record; no much larger clone is a single base apart. Taken from cysteine to phenylalanine, the CDR3 has 15 residues. Of all the DNA, just the CDR3 is kept, 45 bases in frame from base 1. Germline trimming: 6 bases from V, 6 bases from J; junction bases outside gene matches: 10. From a lookup of the germline V gene, CDR1 and CDR2 are MDHEN and SYDVKM. High-throughput TCR beta sequencing profiled peripheral blood CD8+ and CD4+ T cells from healthy donors, Susac syndrome patients and multiple sclerosis patients. Treatment-naive patients with stable or active relapsing-remitting disease fulfilling revised McDonald criteria were used as multiple sclerosis controls. CD8+ TEMRA cells were enriched by FACS, while bulk CD8+ and CD4+ T cells were purified by magnetic negative isolation. Blood was collected in EDTA tubes and processed within 24 hours, with PBMCs isolated through density gradient centrifugation. PBMCs intended for TCR sequencing were cryopreserved in liquid nitrogen and thawed later in a water bath at 37 degrees C. The sorted or isolated CD4+, CD8+ and CD8+ TEMRA cells had a purity of 90% or higher.

RNA was extracted using the RNeasy kit, and roughly 0.45 to 1 ug of the RNA was reverse transcribed with random hexamers. The immunoSEQ multiplex PCR assay, which covers 54 Vbeta and 13 Jbeta segments, was used to amplify TCR beta CDR3 regions. Bias from PCR amplification was corrected by using a synthetic template baseline for primer optimization and for computational correction. The paper's processing steps were these. Only productive sequences were kept, with reads annotated to V, D and J genes according to IMGT and analyzed in immunoSEQ Analyzer. Clonality was calculated as one minus the Shannon entropy normalized by log2 of the number of productive unique sequences. Public and private clones were assessed among the 100 most prevalent clones of each patient and control. Susac-specific clones were defined as absent from healthy and MS cohorts, 850 to 1,300 published viral clones and other ImmuneACCESS disease sequences. The public reads were quality trimmed at Q25 with fastp and then assembled into clones with MiXCR by TCRdb, keeping productive beta chains. When rows share a CDR3 protein, they turn into one entry using the most common DNA and genes. It is TCRdb's table, rather than the study itself, that gives the V and J calls and clone size. The table for this sample lists about 180,000 distinct CDR3 sequences; 93% of them were counted only once. The ten largest clones add up to approximately 0.09% of the sample.

This record comes from a study of CD8 T cells in Susac syndrome (dated by TCRdb to between 2018 and 2021). Study-wide context: The study used repertoire sequencing to test whether antigen drove CD8+ T cell activation and differentiation in Susac syndrome.

The paper as a whole reports these results and caveats: The number of individuals in the TCR sequencing and HLA analysis was recognized as being relatively small.

The chain couples TRBV28 to TRBJ2-7; TRBD1 agrees with 11 junctional bases. The sequence came from a human donor with multiple sclerosis. Sequenced sample: CD4+ T cells from PBMCs. The base sequence is TGTGCCAGCAGATCCCCCGGGACAGGGGGAGGCGAGCAGTACTTC. It translates as CASRSPGTGGGEQYF. Where the CDR3 stops, the reference TRBV28 and TRBJ2-7 genes take over; the full variable domain is DVKVTQSSRYLVKRTGEKVFLECVQDMDHENMFWYRQDPGLGLRLIYFSYDVKMKEKGDIPEGYSVSREKKERFSLILESASTNQTSMYLCASRSPGTGGGEQYFGPGTRLTVT.